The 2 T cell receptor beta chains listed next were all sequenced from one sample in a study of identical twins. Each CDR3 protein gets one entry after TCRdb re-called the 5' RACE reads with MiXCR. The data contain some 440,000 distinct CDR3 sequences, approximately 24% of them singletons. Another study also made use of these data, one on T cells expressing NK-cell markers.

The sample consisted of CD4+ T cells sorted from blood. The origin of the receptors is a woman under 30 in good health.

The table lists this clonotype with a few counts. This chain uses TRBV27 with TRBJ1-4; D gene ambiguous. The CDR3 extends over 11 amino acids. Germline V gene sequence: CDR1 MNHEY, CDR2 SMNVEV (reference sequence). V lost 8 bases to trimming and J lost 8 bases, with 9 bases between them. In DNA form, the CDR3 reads TGTGCCAGCGGGAGGGTCGAAAAACTGTTTTTT. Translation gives CASGRVEKLFF.

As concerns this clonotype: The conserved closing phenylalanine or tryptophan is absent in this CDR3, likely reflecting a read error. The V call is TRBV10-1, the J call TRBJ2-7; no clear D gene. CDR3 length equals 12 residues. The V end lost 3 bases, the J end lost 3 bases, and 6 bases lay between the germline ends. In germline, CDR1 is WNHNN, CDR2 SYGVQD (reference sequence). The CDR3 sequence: CASSEKGYEQYL. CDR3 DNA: TGCGCCAGCAGTGAAAAGGGCTACGAGCAGTACCTC.